The clone carrying this TCR beta chain appeared a single time. The sample originates from a study of T cell changes during pregnancy in multiple sclerosis. V shed 8 bases and J 7 bases; nucleotides not matched to a gene: 8. Germline lookup yields CDR1 GTSNPN and CDR2 SVGIG (reference sequence). This CDR3 region has 13 residues. Method: immunoSEQ multiplex PCR; TCRdb's copy keeps in-frame clones and lacks some. This table holds approximately 87,000 clones, under 95% found once. The source of this sequence is a female donor with multiple sclerosis, enrolled in a pregnancy study. Here the sequenced sample was CD4+ T cells from peripheral blood mononuclear cells, taken in the second trimester of pregnancy. This chain joins TRBV30 and TRBJ2-2; 9 bases line up with TRBD2. DNA of the CDR3: TGTGCCGGGCGGGGGGGCCTCGGCGGGGAGCTGTTTTTT. This codes for CAGRGGLGGELFF.